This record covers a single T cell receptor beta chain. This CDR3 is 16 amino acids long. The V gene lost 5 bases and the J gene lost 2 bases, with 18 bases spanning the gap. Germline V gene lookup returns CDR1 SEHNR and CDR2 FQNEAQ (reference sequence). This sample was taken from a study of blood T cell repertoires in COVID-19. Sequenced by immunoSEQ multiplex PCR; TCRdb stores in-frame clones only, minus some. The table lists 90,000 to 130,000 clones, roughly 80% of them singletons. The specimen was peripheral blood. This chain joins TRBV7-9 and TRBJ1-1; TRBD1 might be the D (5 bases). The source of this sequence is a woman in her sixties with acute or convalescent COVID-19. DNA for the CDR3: TGTGCCAGCAGCCAGGCCGGGCCGACAGCAAACACTGAAGCTTTCTTT. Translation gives CASSQAGPTANTEAFF.